The 24 T cell receptor beta chains in this list originate from one sample, sequenced in a study of T-cell memory formation after mild COVID-19 (dated by TCRdb to the early 2020s). The library was made by 5' RACE. The instrument was an Illumina NovaSeq 6000. TCRdb passed the public sequencing reads through fastp at Q25 and MiXCR, retaining productive beta sequences. Duplicate CDR3 protein sequences are folded into a single record with the most common DNA and genes. The sample table contains 300,000 or so distinct CDR3 sequences; only one count was recorded for 15% to 20% of them. About 23% of the sample rests with the top ten. The sequencing sample was made of PBMCs or a T cell subset sorted from them (not recorded which). These receptor sequences come from a man younger than 35 who had mild COVID-19 (a few samples of this study predate the infection). The sample titles of this study are shuffled in the database, so cell type and time point are left out; the donor was told from shared clones.

The chain couples TRBV7-2 to TRBJ2-7; D remains unclear. There are 8 residues in the CDR3. CDR1 SGHTA and CDR2 FQGNSA come from the germline V gene. The CDR3 region has the DNA TGTGCCAGCAGCTCCAGAAACGTC. This codes for CASSSRNV.

V is TRBV9 and J is TRBJ1-6, with D hard to call. The CDR3 sequence is 16 residues long. Trimming removed 3 bases at V and 2 bases at J, with 12 bases between. CDR1 is SGDLS, CDR2 YYNGEE, per germline. In DNA form, the CDR3 reads TGTGCCAGCAGCGCCGACGAGGGTACCTATAATTCACCCCTCCACTTT. Amino acid sequence: CASSADEGTYNSPLHF.

This clonotype has more than one count but fewer than ten. The chain is built from TRBV18 and TRBJ2-7; TRBD1 aligns across 9 bases. V was pared by 1 base and J by 7 bases, with 20 bases of the junction left unmatched. The V gene's germline CDR1 is KGHSH and CDR2 LQKENI. The CDR3 spans 19 residues. The CDR3 nucleotides are TGTGCCAGCTCACCACGTGACAGGGGGATTAAGAACGTTCTATGGGAGCAGTACGTC. This codes for CASSPRDRGIKNVLWEQYV.

The genes are TRBV7-9 and TRBJ2-7; maybe TRBD1 (5 bases). The germline V gene encodes CDR1 SEHNR and CDR2 FQNEAQ (reference sequence). V lost 6 bases and J lost 2, with 14 bases in between. The CDR3 runs to 14 residues. The CDR3 nucleotides are TGTGCCAGCAGTCTCCACCAGGGAACCTACGAGCAGTACTTC. Its protein product is CASSLHQGTYEQYF.

This clonotype was seen repeatedly, ten times or more. V and J are TRBV5-1 and TRBJ2-7, with D perhaps matching TRBD2 (7 bases). Trimming took 1 base from V and 1 from J, leaving 9 bases between them. CDR1 and CDR2 (germline): SGHRS, YFSETQ. This CDR3 is built from 14 residues. CDR3 sequence reads: CASSLRGASYEQYF. The DNA for the CDR3 is TGCGCCAGCAGCTTGCGGGGGGCGTCCTACGAGCAGTACTTC.

This clonotype has a handful of counts. This chain links TRBV7-9 with TRBJ2-1, with a weak D call TRBD2 (5 bases). The germline V gene has CDR1 SEHNR and CDR2 FQNEAQ (reference sequence). The CDR3 is made up of 14 amino acids. V was shortened by 2 bases and J by 6 bases, with 11 bases between the two germline ends. DNA of the CDR3: TGTGCCAGCAGCTTAAGGGATCGGGGCAATGAGCAGTTCTTC. Its protein product is CASSLRDRGNEQFF.

This sequence joins TRBV20-1 and TRBJ2-7, with a weak D call TRBD2 (5 bases). The CDR3 covers 14 residues. Deletions cut 5 bases from V and 7 bases from J, with 21 bases between. Germline V gene lookup returns CDR1 DFQATT and CDR2 SNEGSKA (reference sequence). The DNA for the CDR3 is TGCAGTGCTCGGAGGCCGGGGTCCCCATTGGAGCAGTACGTC. Its protein product is CSARRPGSPLEQYV.

V gene TRBV10-3 combines with J gene TRBJ1-3; weak D call: TRBD1 (5 bases). The germline gives CDR1 ENHRY, CDR2 SYGVKD. V lost 2 bases to trimming and J lost 3 bases, with 8 bases between them. CDR3 length: 14 amino acids. CDR3: CAISEGTLGNTIYF. CDR3 nucleotides: TGTGCCATCAGTGAGGGGACCCTTGGAAACACCATATATTTT.

Ten or more counts support this clonotype. The chain links TRBV7-2 to TRBJ2-7, with D tentatively TRBD1 (6 bases). This CDR3 has 16 residues. CDR1 is SGHTA, CDR2 FQGNSA, per germline. Trimming removed 4 bases at V and 0 bases at J, with 16 bases between. In DNA form, the CDR3 reads TGTGCCAGCAGCTCAGGTCCTTTGGGGGCCTCCTACGAGCAGTACTTC. Its translation is CASSSGPLGASYEQYF.

The V gene is TRBV12-3 or TRBV12-4, the J gene TRBJ2-7; 8 positions match TRBD1. Unmatched junction bases numbered 8, after V lost 7 bases and J lost 6 bases. This CDR3 has 13 residues. CDR3 protein: CASTLGQGSEQYF. CDR3 nucleotide sequence: TGTGCCAGCACCCTCGGACAGGGAAGCGAGCAGTACTTC.

This clonotype was observed a few times. The chain joins TRBV5-6 to TRBJ2-6; D is ambiguous. Trimming shortened V by 1 base and J by 2 bases, and 7 bases separated the two germline ends. Germline values: CDR1 SGHDT, CDR2 YYEEEE. There are 15 residues in the CDR3. The CDR3: CASSLRGTGANVLTF. As DNA, the CDR3 is TGTGCCAGCAGCTTGCGTGGGACTGGGGCCAACGTCCTGACTTTC.

This clonotype has just a few counts. The rearrangement links TRBV4-1 to TRBJ1-5; no definite D call. The CDR3 covers 13 residues. Germline loops: CDR1 MGHRA, CDR2 YSYEKL. The germline V and J ends were trimmed by 1 base and 5 bases, with 6 bases remaining between them. The CDR3 DNA is TGCGCCAGCAGCCAAGTAATTTATCAGCCCCAGCATTTT. This sequence encodes CASSQVIYQPQHF.

The chain carries TRBV4-2 and TRBJ2-5; tentatively, D is TRBD2 (5 bases). V was pared by 1 base and J by 2 bases, with 11 bases between. The CDR3 is 15 amino acids. Looked up from germline, CDR1 is LGHNA and CDR2 is YNFKEQ. The CDR3 region is CASSQGTTTQETQYF. CDR3 nucleotide sequence: TGTGCCAGCAGCCAAGGGACGACTACACAAGAGACCCAGTACTTC.

V usage is TRBV4-1 and J usage is TRBJ2-3, with 8 bases fitting TRBD2. The ends lost 1 base at V and 3 bases at J; junction bases unmatched: 3. Germline V gives CDR1 MGHRA, CDR2 YSYEKL. This CDR3 has 15 amino acids. CDR3 in DNA: TGCGCCAGCAGCCAAGCTGGACTAGCAACAGATACGCAGTATTTT. The encoded protein is CASSQAGLATDTQYF.

In this sample, this clonotype turned up a few times. The chain uses TRBV5-1 and TRBJ2-2; 8 bases match TRBD2. Trimming at V came to 0 bases and at J to 1 base, leaving 5 bases not matched to a gene. The CDR3 runs to 17 residues. The germline gives CDR1 SGHRS, CDR2 YFSETQ. The CDR3 loop is CASSLALRGENTGELFF. CDR3 coding DNA: TGCGCCAGCAGCTTGGCTTTGCGGGGGGAGAACACCGGGGAGCTGTTTTTT.

V is TRBV6-2 or TRBV6-3 and J is TRBJ2-3; 13 bases line up with TRBD2. Germline trimming cut 9 bases from V and 4 bases from J; bases unmatched to any gene: 19. Germline assignment: CDR1 MNHEY and CDR2 SVGEGT. This CDR3 contains 19 residues. CDR3 in amino acids: CASEKGTSGELGVADTQYF. The CDR3 DNA is TGTGCCAGTGAGAAGGGGACTAGCGGGGAACTCGGTGTCGCAGATACGCAGTATTTT.

This clonotype was seen a handful of times. V is TRBV12-3 or TRBV12-4 and J is TRBJ2-7; D unresolved. Trimming removed 1 base at V and 2 bases at J, with 6 bases between. This CDR3 has 13 amino acids. The CDR3 here is CASSLDMAYEQYV. CDR3 coding DNA: TGTGCCAGCAGTTTAGACATGGCCTACGAGCAGTACGTC.

Written as DNA, the CDR3 is TGTGCCAGCAGCCCACGACAGTATAATTCACCCCTCCACTTT. Translation gives CASSPRQYNSPLHF. The rearrangement links TRBV5-6 to TRBJ1-6, with TRBD1 as a possible D gene (5 bases). Germline V lookup: CDR1 SGHDT, CDR2 YYEEEE. This CDR3 has 14 amino acids. The V and J ends lost 4 bases and 4 bases respectively, with 9 bases between them.

There are a few counts of this clonotype. V is TRBV4-3 and J is TRBJ1-2; 8 bases align to TRBD1. The CDR3 covers 18 residues. The V gene's germline CDR1 is LGHNA and CDR2 YSLEER. V was clipped by 0 bases and J by 6 bases; unmatched bases: 15. CDR3 nucleotides: TGCGCCAGCAGCCAAGATACCCCTTCCGGGGACAGGCTTCATGGCTACACCTTC. This translates into CASSQDTPSGDRLHGYTF.

This clonotype occurred many times. The chain has TRBV24-1 and TRBJ2-5; D is undetermined. CDR3 length: 13 residues. The V gene lost 4 bases and the J gene lost 5 bases, with 10 bases spanning the gap. The germline V gene encodes CDR1 KGHDR and CDR2 SFDVKD. The CDR3 coding sequence is TGTGCCACCAGTGAAGTTGCGTCGGAGACCCAGTACTTC. It encodes CATSEVASETQYF.

In this sample, this clonotype turned up a few times. The rearrangement joins TRBV19 to TRBJ1-5; 8 bases line up with TRBD1. The CDR3 sequence is 15 residues long. Germline-derived CDR1 and CDR2 are LNHDA and SQIVND (reference sequence). Germline trimming cut 1 base from V and 3 bases from J; bases unmatched to any gene: 2. CDR3 nucleotide sequence: TGTGCCAGTAGTATAGTGGGACAGGTCAATCAGCCCCAGCATTTT. The encoded protein is CASSIVGQVNQPQHF.

This clonotype was picked up a small number of times. The V gene is TRBV6-8, the J gene TRBJ1-1, with D perhaps TRBD1 (6 bases). Trimming shortened V by 2 bases and J by 3 bases, and 19 bases separated the two germline ends. This CDR3 is built from 17 residues. From germline, CDR1 is MNHGY and CDR2 SAAAGT. The CDR3 sequence is CASSYLFVGGGDTEAFF. As DNA, the CDR3 is TGTGCCAGCAGTTACCTTTTCGTGGGGGGCGGCGACACTGAAGCTTTCTTT.

The chain recombines TRBV10-3 with TRBJ1-1; 9 bases line up with TRBD1. CDR3 length: 14 amino acids. Germline CDR1 reads ENHRY; CDR2 reads SYGVKD. Trimming took 6 bases from V and 1 from J; bases not matched to a gene: 3. The CDR3 loop reads CAISWDRENTEAFF. The CDR3 DNA reads TGTGCCATCAGCTGGGACAGGGAGAACACTGAAGCTTTCTTT.

This clonotype was picked up a small number of times. This chain uses TRBV4-2 with TRBJ2-1; 10 bases agree with TRBD2. The CDR3 contains 16 residues. CDR1 is LGHNA and CDR2 is YNFKEQ in the germline V gene. V trimming: 0 bases; J trimming: 6 bases; junction bases outside the gene matches: 5. The CDR3 DNA is TGTGCCAGCAGCCAAGATCCGAGCGGGGGGGCCAATGAGCAGTTCTTC. Protein sequence: CASSQDPSGGANEQFF.